The present T cell receptor (beta chain) was sequenced within a study of blood T cell repertoires in COVID-19. About the research overall: Sites across the United States, Italy and Spain contributed samples from acute and convalescent COVID-19. Sample material is recorded as cDNA or gDNA derived from T cells, B-cell-depleted T cells, or PBMCs.

Measured with immunoSEQ multiplex PCR; TCRdb has only the in-frame clones, and not every one. Altogether approximately 50,000 clones are present, around nine tenths being singletons, with the ten largest covering about 6.2%. CDR3 size: 15 residues. CDR1 and CDR2 (germline): MNHNS, SASEGT. With V trimmed by 1 base and J by 3 bases, 5 bases remained unmatched. The sequenced sample was peripheral blood. This receptor was identified in a man aged 40-55 years with acute or convalescent COVID-19. The gene calls are TRBV6-1 and TRBJ1-2, with TRBD1 matching 7 bases. CDR3 sequence: CASSEVRQGDYGYTF. The CDR3, as DNA: TGTGCCAGCAGTGAAGTACGGCAGGGGGACTATGGCTACACCTTC.